The rows below give T cell receptor beta chains drawn from one sample of a study of blood T cell repertoires in COVID-19. Some clones are missing from TCRdb's copy, which holds only in-frame ones; the method was immunoSEQ multiplex PCR. Among around 280,000 clones listed, 70% to 90% were seen once. The sample was peripheral blood. Receptors were obtained from a woman between 25 and 40 years old who had recovered from COVID-19. CDR3s include the opening cysteine and the closing phenylalanine or tryptophan. The D gene is left open where the match is weak. Some rows have no size entry. The others give once, few or many, or a class for an expanded clone.

V gene	clone size	J gene	D gene	CDR3 protein	CDR3 DNA
TRBV2	few	TRBJ1-1	.	CASSAQVGGYTEAFF	TGTGCCAGCAGCGCCCAAGTAGGGGGATACACTGAAGCTTTCTTT
TRBV11-3	.	TRBJ2-1	.	CASSAGLKNNEQFF	TGTGCCAGCAGCGCGGGGCTTAAAAACAATGAGCAGTTCTTC
TRBV3-1/TRBV3-2	.	TRBJ1-1	.	CASSQIQSEAFF	TGTGCCAGCAGCCAAATACAGAGTGAAGCTTTCTTT
TRBV5-1	.	TRBJ2-1	TRBD1	CASSLGQGANEQFF	TGCGCCAGCAGCCTAGGACAGGGGGCGAATGAGCAGTTCTTC
TRBV19	.	TRBJ2-4	TRBD1	CASSTRQGAAPKNIQYF	TGTGCCAGTAGTACCAGACAGGGTGCAGCGCCCAAAAACATTCAGTACTTC
TRBV11-2	.	TRBJ2-5	.	CASSYSETQYF	TGTGCCAGCAGTTATTCAGAGACCCAGTACTTC
TRBV9	.	TRBJ2-7	TRBD2	CASSVASGSPYEQYF	TGTGCCAGCAGCGTAGCAAGCGGGAGTCCCTACGAGCAGTACTTC
TRBV4-1	.	TRBJ1-2	TRBD1	CASSPLGQGARGYGYTF	TGCGCCAGCAGCCCATTAGGACAGGGGGCGCGGGGGTATGGCTACACCTTC
TRBV11-2	.	TRBJ2-7	.	CASSLGSEGEQYF	TGTGCCAGCAGCTTAGGGTCGGAGGGCGAGCAGTACTTC
TRBV3-1/TRBV3-2	few	TRBJ1-4	.	CASSHRTAGANEKLFF	TGTGCCAGCAGCCATAGGACAGCCGGGGCTAATGAAAAACTGTTTTTT
TRBV3-1/TRBV3-2	.	TRBJ2-2	.	CASSQDTGFGNTGELFF	TGTGCCAGCAGCCAAGATACGGGGTTTGGGAACACCGGGGAGCTGTTTTTT
TRBV5-1	once	TRBJ1-1	TRBD1	CASSRGTGNTEAFF	TGCGCCAGCAGCCGAGGGACAGGGAACACTGAAGCTTTCTTT
TRBV7-3	.	TRBJ2-7	TRBD2	CASSLLAGGTYEQYF	TGTGCCAGCAGCCTGCTAGCGGGAGGTACCTACGAGCAGTACTTC
TRBV12-5	.	TRBJ2-3	TRBD1	CASGSPGQGTDTQYF	TGTGCTAGTGGTTCCCCCGGACAGGGGACAGATACGCAGTATTTT
TRBV5-5	.	TRBJ2-1	TRBD2	CASTGTSGRAAHEQFF	TGTGCCAGCACCGGGACTAGCGGGAGGGCCGCGCATGAGCAGTTCTTC
TRBV2	.	TRBJ2-7	TRBD1	CASTGTAYEQYF	TGTGCCAGCACCGGGACAGCCTACGAGCAGTACTTC
TRBV19	once	TRBJ2-3	.	CASRKASEVDTQYF	TGTGCCAGTAGGAAAGCCTCAGAGGTCGATACGCAGTATTTT
TRBV10-1	.	TRBJ2-3	.	CASRAPGTAPVDTQYF	TGCGCCAGCCGGGCCCCGGGAACAGCCCCCGTAGATACGCAGTATTTT
TRBV6-5	.	TRBJ2-7	.	CASSRGGAGEQYF	TGTGCCAGCAGTAGAGGCGGGGCTGGCGAGCAGTACTTC
TRBV5-6	.	TRBJ2-7	TRBD1	CASSFSNRGYEQYF	TGTGCCAGCAGCTTCTCAAACAGGGGCTACGAGCAGTACTTC
TRBV15	few	TRBJ1-6	TRBD1	CATSRDRGTGLNSPLHF	TGTGCCACCAGCAGAGATCGCGGGACAGGGCTTAATTCACCCCTCCACTTT
TRBV7-9	few	TRBJ2-7	.	CASSFEGGSTSYEQYF	TGTGCCAGCAGCTTCGAAGGGGGAAGTACGTCCTACGAGCAGTACTTC
TRBV5-8	once	TRBJ2-1	TRBD2	CASSAPGLAGANEQFF	TGTGCCAGCAGTGCGCCGGGACTAGCGGGAGCCAATGAGCAGTTCTTC
TRBV19	.	TRBJ2-3	TRBD2	CASTASGGSTDTQYF	TGTGCCAGTACGGCTAGCGGGGGATCCACAGATACGCAGTATTTT
TRBV2	.	TRBJ2-1	TRBD2	CATQLAGGYGNEQFF	TGTGCCACTCAACTAGCGGGAGGATATGGGAATGAGCAGTTCTTC
TRBV29-1	.	TRBJ1-2	.	CSAKGQGGFLYGYTF	TGCAGCGCCAAAGGCCAGGGAGGGTTTCTCTATGGCTACACCTTC
TRBV29-1	once	TRBJ2-7	TRBD2	CSVAWGGFPYEQYF	TGCAGCGTCGCGTGGGGGGGATTTCCCTACGAGCAGTACTTC
TRBV5-1	.	TRBJ2-3	TRBD2	CASSWSRAGGPDTQYF	TGCGCCAGCAGCTGGAGCCGCGCGGGGGGGCCAGATACGCAGTATTTT
TRBV28	.	TRBJ2-1	TRBD2	CASSSPGSGHPGSYNEQFF	TGTGCCAGCAGTTCCCCGGGTAGCGGGCACCCTGGCTCCTACAATGAGCAGTTCTTC
TRBV5-8	.	TRBJ2-5	.	CASSFGGVQETQYF	TGTGCCAGCAGCTTCGGGGGTGTTCAAGAGACCCAGTACTTC
TRBV11-2	.	TRBJ2-2	.	CASSLSPANANTGELFF	TGTGCCAGCAGCTTATCCCCCGCGAACGCGAACACCGGGGAGCTGTTTTTT
TRBV18	.	TRBJ1-1	.	CASSPPVGGRSSTEAFF	TGTGCCAGCTCACCACCGGTGGGGGGACGCTCGAGCACTGAAGCTTTCTTT
TRBV28	.	TRBJ2-7	TRBD2	CASSLLTSGSSGEQYF	TGTGCCAGCAGTTTATTGACTAGCGGGAGCTCGGGCGAGCAGTACTTC
TRBV6-5	.	TRBJ2-7	.	CASSLSPFYEQYF	TGTGCCAGCAGTTTGAGTCCCTTCTACGAGCAGTACTTC
TRBV5-6	.	TRBJ1-1	TRBD1	CASSLWQGAPTEAFF	TGTGCCAGCAGCTTGTGGCAGGGGGCGCCTACTGAAGCTTTCTTT
TRBV7-9	.	TRBJ2-5	.	CASTLGAMGQETQYF	TGTGCGAGCACCCTAGGGGCCATGGGGCAAGAGACCCAGTACTTC
TRBV27	.	TRBJ2-3	.	CASSLRRTDTQYF	TGTGCCAGCAGTCTCCGGAGGACAGATACGCAGTATTTT
TRBV28	few	TRBJ1-2	TRBD1	CATVRPGGGVYGYTF	TGTGCCACCGTACGTCCAGGGGGCGGGGTCTATGGCTACACCTTC
TRBV19	.	TRBJ1-1	TRBD1	CASSSAPRTGGWVGTEAFF	TGTGCCAGTAGTTCTGCACCAAGGACAGGGGGCTGGGTAGGGACTGAAGCTTTCTTT
TRBV29-1	once	TRBJ1-3	.	CSVVGGRGTIYF	TGCAGCGTTGTGGGCGGGCGAGGAACCATATATTTT
TRBV19	.	TRBJ1-2	.	CASSTGAGTYGYTF	TGTGCCAGTAGTACCGGGGCAGGGACATATGGCTACACCTTC
TRBV23-1	.	TRBJ2-7	.	CARRQTYEQYF	TGCGCCCGTAGACAGACCTACGAGCAGTACTTC
TRBV7-2	.	TRBJ1-2	.	CASSLAPGVYGYTF	TGTGCCAGCAGCTTAGCCCCGGGAGTTTATGGCTACACCTTC
TRBV5-1	.	TRBJ1-5	.	CASSLGQATNQPQHF	TGCGCCAGCAGCTTGGGACAGGCCACCAATCAGCCCCAGCATTTT
TRBV21-1	once	TRBJ1-1	.	CASSKTSQYSNRKPRITTEAFF	TGTGCCAGCAGCAAAACCTCCCAATACTCTAACAGGAAACCCCGTATTACCACTGAAGCTTTCTTT
TRBV15	.	TRBJ2-1	.	CATSRDGYRGGRNEQFF	TGTGCCACCAGCAGAGATGGATACAGGGGGGGTAGGAATGAGCAGTTCTTC
TRBV19	.	TRBJ1-1	.	CASSLAPTPELTEAFF	TGTGCCAGTAGTTTGGCCCCTACTCCGGAGTTGACTGAAGCTTTCTTT
TRBV15	.	TRBJ2-7	.	CATSRAGGNEQYF	TGTGCCACCAGCAGAGCGGGGGGCAACGAGCAGTACTTC
TRBV19	.	TRBJ1-2	TRBD1	CASREGGSGYGYTF	TGTGCCAGTAGAGAAGGGGGCTCGGGCTATGGCTACACCTTC
TRBV6-1	.	TRBJ1-1	.	CASSEAWGGGEAFF	TGTGCCAGCAGTGAAGCCTGGGGTGGGGGGGAAGCTTTCTTT
TRBV2	.	TRBJ2-1	TRBD1	CASSINRGDNEQFF	TGTGCCAGCAGCATAAACAGGGGGGACAATGAGCAGTTCTTC
TRBV9	.	TRBJ2-2	.	CASSVAGEGTGELFF	TGTGCCAGCAGCGTAGCGGGAGAGGGTACCGGGGAGCTGTTTTTT
TRBV27	.	TRBJ1-4	.	CASSPRGREREKLFF	TGTGCCAGCAGTCCCCGGGGGAGGGAGAGGGAAAAACTGTTTTTT
TRBV28	.	TRBJ2-7	TRBD1	CASSWVSFGTGDEQYF	TGTGCCAGCAGTTGGGTTTCCTTTGGGACAGGGGACGAGCAGTACTTC
TRBV5-1	.	TRBJ1-1	.	CASSYFLQGLRNTEAFF	TGCGCCAGCAGCTACTTCCTACAGGGTCTCAGGAACACTGAAGCTTTCTTT
TRBV3-1/TRBV3-2	.	TRBJ2-3	.	CASSLQDTQYF	TGTGCCAGCAGCCTACAGGATACGCAGTATTTT